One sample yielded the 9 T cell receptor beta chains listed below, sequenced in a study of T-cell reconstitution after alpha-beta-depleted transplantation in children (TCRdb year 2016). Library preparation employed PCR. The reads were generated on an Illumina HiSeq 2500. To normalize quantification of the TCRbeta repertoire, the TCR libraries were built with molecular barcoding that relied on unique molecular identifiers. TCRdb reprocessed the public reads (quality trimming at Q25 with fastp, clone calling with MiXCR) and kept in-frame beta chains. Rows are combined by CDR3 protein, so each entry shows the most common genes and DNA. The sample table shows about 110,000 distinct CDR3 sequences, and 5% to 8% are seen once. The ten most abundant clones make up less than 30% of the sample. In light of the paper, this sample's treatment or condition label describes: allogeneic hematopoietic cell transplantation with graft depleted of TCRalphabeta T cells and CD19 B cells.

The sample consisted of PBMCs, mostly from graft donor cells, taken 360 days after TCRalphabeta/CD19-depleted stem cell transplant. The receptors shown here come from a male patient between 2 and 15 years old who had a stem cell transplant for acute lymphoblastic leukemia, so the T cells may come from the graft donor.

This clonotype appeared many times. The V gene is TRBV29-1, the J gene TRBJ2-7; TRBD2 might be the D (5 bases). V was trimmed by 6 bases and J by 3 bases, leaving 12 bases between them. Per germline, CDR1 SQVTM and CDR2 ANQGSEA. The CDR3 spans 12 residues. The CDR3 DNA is TGCAGCGTCGATGGACGGGGCTACGAGCAGTACTTC. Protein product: CSVDGRGYEQYF.

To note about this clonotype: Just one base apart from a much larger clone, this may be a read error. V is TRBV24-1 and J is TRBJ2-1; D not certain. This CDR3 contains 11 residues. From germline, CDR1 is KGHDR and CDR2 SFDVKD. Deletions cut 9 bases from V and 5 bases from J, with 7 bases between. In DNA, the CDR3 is TGTGCCACCCAGAACGACAATGAGCAGTTCTTC. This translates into CATQNDNEQFF.

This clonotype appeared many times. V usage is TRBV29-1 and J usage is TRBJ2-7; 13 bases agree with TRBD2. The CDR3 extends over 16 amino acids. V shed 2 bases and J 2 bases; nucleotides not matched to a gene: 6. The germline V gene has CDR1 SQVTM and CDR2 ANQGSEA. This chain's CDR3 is CSVESPTSGRAYEQYF. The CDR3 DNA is TGCAGCGTTGAAAGTCCCACTAGCGGGAGGGCCTACGAGCAGTACTTC.

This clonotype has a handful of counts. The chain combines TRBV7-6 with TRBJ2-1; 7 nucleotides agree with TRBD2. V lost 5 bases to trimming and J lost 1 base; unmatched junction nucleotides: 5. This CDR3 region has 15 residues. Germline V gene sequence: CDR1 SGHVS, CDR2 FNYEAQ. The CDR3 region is CASSLSGNSYNEQFF. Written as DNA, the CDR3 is TGTGCCAGCAGCCTAAGCGGGAATTCCTACAATGAGCAGTTCTTC.

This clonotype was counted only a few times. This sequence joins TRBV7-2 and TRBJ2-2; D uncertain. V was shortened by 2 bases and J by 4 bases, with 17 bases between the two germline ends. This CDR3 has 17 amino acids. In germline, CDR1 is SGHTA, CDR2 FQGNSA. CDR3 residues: CASSLFPGLGTTGELFF. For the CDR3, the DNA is TGTGCCAGCAGCTTATTCCCCGGGCTAGGAACCACCGGGGAGCTGTTTTTT.

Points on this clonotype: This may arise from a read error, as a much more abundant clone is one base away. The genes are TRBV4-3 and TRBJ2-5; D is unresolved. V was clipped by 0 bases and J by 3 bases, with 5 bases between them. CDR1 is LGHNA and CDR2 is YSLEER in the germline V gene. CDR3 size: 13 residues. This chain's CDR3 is CASSQEPEETQYF. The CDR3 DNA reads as TGCGCCAGCAGCCAAGAGCCAGAAGAGACCCAGTACTTC.

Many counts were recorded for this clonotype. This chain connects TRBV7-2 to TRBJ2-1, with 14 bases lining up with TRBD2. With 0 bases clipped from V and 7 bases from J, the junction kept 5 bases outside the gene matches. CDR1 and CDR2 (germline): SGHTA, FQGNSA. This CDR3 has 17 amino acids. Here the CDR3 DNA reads TGTGCCAGCAGCTTAGCCCCAGGACTAGCGGGGGGAAATGAGCAGTTCTTC. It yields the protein CASSLAPGLAGGNEQFF.

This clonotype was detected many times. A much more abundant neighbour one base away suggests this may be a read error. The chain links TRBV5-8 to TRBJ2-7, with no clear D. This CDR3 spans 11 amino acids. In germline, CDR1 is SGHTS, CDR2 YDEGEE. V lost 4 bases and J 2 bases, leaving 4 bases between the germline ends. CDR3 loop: CASSPAYEQYF. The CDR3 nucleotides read TGTGCCAGCAGCCCGGCCTACGAGCAGTACTTC.

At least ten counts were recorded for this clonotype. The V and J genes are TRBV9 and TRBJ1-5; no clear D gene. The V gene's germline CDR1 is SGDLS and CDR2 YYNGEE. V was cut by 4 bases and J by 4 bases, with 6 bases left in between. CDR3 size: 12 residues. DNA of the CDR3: TGTGCCAGCAGCCCCGAAAATCAGCCCCAGCATTTT. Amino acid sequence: CASSPENQPQHF.